These T cell receptor beta chains were read from a single sample in a study of T cells in Graves' hyperthyroidism and ophthalmopathy. TCRdb re-called the multiplex PCR reads with MiXCR, one entry per CDR3 protein. Among a few hundred thousand distinct CDR3 sequences listed, approximately 48% were seen once. Sequencing was carried out using peripheral blood or thyroid tissue (not recorded which). The receptors here all came from an adult woman with Graves' disease, either hyperthyroidism or ophthalmopathy (not recorded which). Both conserved end residues are part of each CDR3. The D gene is left open where the match is weak. The size of a clone is reported for some rows only, either as once, few or many, or as a class for expanded clones.

J	size	D	V	CDR3	DNA
TRBJ1-6	.	.	TRBV7-2	CASSQFVGRGNSPLHF	TGCGCCAGCAGCCAATTTGTTGGTAGGGGGAATTCACCCCTCCACTTT
TRBJ1-4	.	TRBD1	TRBV29-1	CSTGQHNEKLFF	TGCAGCACGGGACAGCATAATGAAAAACTGTTTTTT
TRBJ1-3	many	TRBD1	TRBV6-6	CASSSTGGTGNTIYF	TGTGCCAGCAGTTCCACAGGGGGCACTGGAAACACCATATATTTT
TRBJ1-2	.	TRBD1	TRBV7-6	CASSLWPTGDNGYTF	TGTGCCAGCAGCTTATGGCCTACAGGGGATAATGGCTACACCTTC
TRBJ2-7	many	.	TRBV7-3	CASSPDPTTYEQYF	TGTGCCAGCAGCCCAGACCCGACGACCTACGAGCAGTACTTC
TRBJ2-7	.	TRBD2	TRBV5-1	CASSPAGVPYEQYF	TGCGCCAGCAGCCCCGCGGGGGTTCCCTACGAGCAGTACTTC
TRBJ2-7	.	.	TRBV14	CASSQMTAPYEQYF	TGTGCCAGCAGCCAAATGACAGCACCCTACGAGCAGTACTTC
TRBJ2-5	once	.	TRBV10-3	CAISYHGGYQETQYF	TGTGCCATCAGTTATCACGGGGGATACCAAGAGACCCAGTACTTC
TRBJ2-6	.	TRBD2	TRBV7-9	CASSYTSGRANVLTF	TGTGCCAGCAGCTATACTAGCGGGAGGGCCAACGTCCTGACTTTC
TRBJ2-7	.	.	TRBV7-7	CASSLSLEGVQYF	TGTGCCAGCAGCTTATCACTCGAGGGGGTGCAGTACTTC
TRBJ2-7	once	.	TRBV2	CASVGGGSYEQYF	TGTGCCAGCGTCGGGGGTGGGAGCTACGAGCAGTACTTC
TRBJ1-1	many	TRBD1	TRBV29-1	CSVGGDRGNTEAFF	TGCAGCGTTGGAGGGGACAGGGGGAACACTGAAGCTTTCTTT
TRBJ1-1	many	.	TRBV6-5	CASSYSGFGKTAEAFF	TGTGCCAGCAGTTACTCGGGATTCGGCAAGACCGCTGAAGCTTTCTTT
TRBJ2-7	.	TRBD1	TRBV7-9	CASGTGSVEQYF	TGTGCCAGCGGGACAGGGTCGGTCGAGCAGTACTTC
TRBJ1-2	.	TRBD1	TRBV12-3/TRBV12-4	CASSFGDRGIFGYTF	TGTGCCAGCAGTTTCGGGGACAGGGGTATTTTCGGCTACACCTTC
TRBJ1-1	.	TRBD1	TRBV5-6	CASSWERTGGNEAFF	TGTGCCAGCAGCTGGGAGAGGACAGGGGGGAATGAAGCTTTCTTT
TRBJ1-1	.	.	TRBV5-1	CASSRWDPLNTEAFF	TGCGCCAGCAGTCGCTGGGACCCCCTGAACACTGAAGCTTTCTTT
TRBJ1-6	.	.	TRBV7-2	CASSFGGEGSSPLHF	TGTGCCAGCAGCTTTGGCGGGGAGGGCAGTTCACCCCTCCACTTT
TRBJ2-1	.	TRBD2	TRBV20-1	CSATGTSGINEQFF	TGCAGTGCCACCGGGACTAGCGGGATTAATGAGCAGTTCTTC
TRBJ2-1	.	.	TRBV20-1	CSADWGPADYNEQFF	TGCAGTGCTGACTGGGGACCCGCTGACTACAATGAGCAGTTCTTC
TRBJ2-2	few	TRBD1	TRBV6-5	CASSFDRGLYTGELFF	TGTGCCAGCAGTTTCGACAGGGGGCTATACACCGGGGAGCTGTTTTTT
TRBJ2-7	.	.	TRBV6-5	CASSYSYSSYEQYF	TGTGCCAGCAGTTACTCTTACAGCTCCTACGAGCAGTACTTC
TRBJ2-2	.	TRBD1	TRBV6-6	CASRRGQGRAGELFF	TGTGCCAGCAGGAGAGGACAGGGTCGAGCCGGGGAGCTGTTTTTT
TRBJ2-7	many	.	TRBV29-1	CSVEPQRAGEQYF	TGCAGCGTTGAGCCCCAGAGGGCGGGCGAGCAGTACTTC
TRBJ1-6	few	.	TRBV2	CASSPYEGLHF	TGTGCCAGCAGTCCGTATGAGGGTCTCCACTTT
TRBJ2-7	once	TRBD1	TRBV2	CASSVAGGSEQYF	TGTGCCAGCAGTGTGGCAGGGGGCTCCGAGCAGTACTTC
TRBJ1-4	.	.	TRBV5-1	CASSSGGGVDKLFF	TGCGCCAGCAGCTCCGGTGGAGGGGTTGACAAACTGTTTTTT
TRBJ1-4	.	TRBD1	TRBV9	CASMKGQGELFF	TGTGCCAGCATGAAGGGACAGGGGGAACTGTTTTTT
TRBJ2-7	many	.	TRBV29-1	CSATNEDSPAGQYF	TGCAGCGCGACCAACGAGGACTCACCAGCGGGGCAGTACTTC
TRBJ1-6	.	.	TRBV10-3	CAIRGGRNYNSPLHF	TGTGCCATCAGAGGGGGTAGGAACTATAATTCACCCCTCCACTTT
TRBJ1-1	.	.	TRBV12-3/TRBV12-4	CASSFKAGMNTEAFF	TGTGCCAGCAGTTTTAAGGCGGGAATGAACACTGAAGCTTTCTTT
TRBJ1-1	.	.	TRBV11-2	CASSLVWRTEAFF	TGTGCCAGCAGCTTAGTCTGGAGGACTGAAGCTTTCTTT
TRBJ1-4	many	.	TRBV5-1	CASSLAGGATNEKLFF	TGCGCCAGCAGCTTGGCTGGGGGTGCAACTAATGAAAAACTGTTTTTT
TRBJ1-2	many	.	TRBV5-1	CASSLEDYGYTF	TGCGCCAGCAGCTTGGAGGACTATGGCTACACCTTC
TRBJ1-1	many	.	TRBV7-9	CASSPKWPGENTEAFF	TGTGCCAGCAGCCCAAAATGGCCCGGGGAGAACACTGAAGCTTTCTTT
TRBJ2-7	once	TRBD2	TRBV6-1	CASRVLAGVYEQYF	TGTGCCAGCAGGGTACTAGCGGGAGTATATGAGCAGTACTTC
TRBJ2-7	few	TRBD1	TRBV28	CASIGPGQGNEQYF	TGTGCCAGCATCGGACCGGGACAGGGGAACGAGCAGTACTTC
TRBJ2-5	.	.	TRBV6-1	CAISRQSQETQYF	TGTGCCATCAGCCGACAGTCCCAAGAGACCCAGTACTTC
TRBJ1-1	.	.	TRBV29-1	CSVDGVILAEAFF	TGCAGCGTTGATGGGGTGATCCTTGCTGAAGCTTTCTTT
TRBJ1-1	once	TRBD1	TRBV5-4	CASSLPGRDSEAFF	TGTGCCAGCAGCTTGCCCGGCAGGGACAGTGAAGCTTTCTTT
TRBJ1-2	.	.	TRBV7-6	CASSLVRGNGYTF	TGTGCCAGCAGCTTAGTACGGGGTAATGGCTACACCTTC
TRBJ2-5	many	TRBD1	TRBV4-1	CASSQVQGAPETQYF	TGCGCCAGCAGCCAAGTCCAGGGGGCCCCGGAGACCCAGTACTTC
TRBJ1-1	.	TRBD1	TRBV19	CASSSSGTVEAFF	TGTGCCAGTAGTAGCTCCGGGACAGTTGAAGCTTTCTTT
TRBJ1-2	many	TRBD1	TRBV20-1	CSAGQGARGYTF	TGCAGTGCGGGACAGGGGGCAAGGGGCTACACCTTC
TRBJ1-2	few	.	TRBV7-9	CASSSPRVGYTF	TGTGCCAGCAGCTCCCCAAGGGTCGGCTACACCTTC
TRBJ1-4	.	TRBD1	TRBV5-1	CATTLAGGNEKLFF	TGCGCCACCACCCTGGCAGGGGGTAATGAAAAACTGTTTTTT
TRBJ1-2	.	TRBD1	TRBV9	CASSRGTGAGYGYTF	TGTGCCAGCAGCAGGGGGACAGGGGCCGGCTATGGCTACACCTTC
TRBJ1-5	.	TRBD1	TRBV28	CASRNTGGYQPQHF	TGTGCCAGCAGGAACACAGGGGGCTATCAGCCCCAGCATTTT
TRBJ1-1	many	.	TRBV20-1	CSAFTGGVNTEAFF	TGCAGTGCTTTCACGGGGGGGGTGAACACTGAAGCTTTCTTT
TRBJ2-7	.	.	TRBV7-9	CASSLYTLYEQYF	TGTGCCAGCAGCTTGTATACCCTCTACGAGCAGTACTTC
TRBJ2-2	many	.	TRBV7-9	CASSFRGDNTGELFF	TGTGCCAGCAGCTTTAGAGGAGATAACACCGGGGAGCTGTTTTTT
TRBJ1-2	.	TRBD1	TRBV3-1	CASTPNVGQVSAYGYTF	TGTGCCAGCACCCCCAATGTGGGACAGGTCTCGGCCTATGGCTACACCTTC
TRBJ1-6	many	.	TRBV4-1	CASSQVSAKESPLHF	TGCGCCAGCAGCCAAGTGTCGGCCAAGGAATCACCCCTCCACTTT